A selection of T cell receptor beta chains follows, all from one sample in a study of blood T cells in healthy people across ages. TCRdb reprocessed the 5' RACE reads via MiXCR and lists one record per CDR3 protein. The sample yields about 620,000 distinct CDR3 sequences, over 20% seen once. The sample comprised blood. The receptors come from a man between 65 and 85 years old in good health. Both conserved end residues are part of each CDR3. Each record gives: CDR3 length, J gene, D gene, clone size, V gene, CDR3 protein, CDR3 DNA. D genes are given only for firm matches. Expanded clones are given a class, and other clones once, few, many or no size at all.

length: 16
J: TRBJ2-5
D: TRBD1
size: few
V: TRBV7-9
CDR3: CASSLAGQGAFETQYF
DNA: TGTGCCAGCAGCTTAGCGGGACAGGGGGCTTTTGAGACCCAGTACTTC

length: 16
J: TRBJ2-7
D: TRBD2
size: few
V: TRBV12-3/TRBV12-4
CDR3: CASSPRSGILFYEQCF
DNA: TGTGCCAGCAGCCCCCGTAGCGGGATCCTCTTTTACGAGCAGTGCTTC

length: 15
J: TRBJ2-1
D: TRBD2
size: -
V: TRBV4-1
CDR3: CASSQLLAGSREQFF
DNA: TGCGCCAGCAGCCAACTACTAGCGGGAAGCCGGGAGCAGTTCTTC

length: 17
J: TRBJ2-7
D: -
size: -
V: TRBV6-6
CDR3: CASSLLVTGSRTYEQYF
DNA: TGTGCCAGCAGCCTACTCGTAACAGGGTCTCGTACCTACGAGCAGTACTTC

length: 17
J: TRBJ2-4
D: -
size: -
V: TRBV15
CDR3: CATSSSALGGAKNIQHF
DNA: TGTGCCACCAGCAGTTCCGCCCTAGGAGGTGCCAAAAACATTCAGCACTTC

length: 13
J: TRBJ2-5
D: TRBD1
size: -
V: TRBV5-1
CDR3: CASSNDRVETQYF
DNA: TGCGCCAGCAGCAATGACAGGGTAGAGACCCAGTACTTC

length: 13
J: TRBJ2-1
D: -
size: many
V: TRBV12-3/TRBV12-4
CDR3: CASRYLARNEQFF
DNA: TGTGCCAGCAGGTATCTAGCTCGGAATGAGCAGTTCTTC

length: 16
J: TRBJ2-1
D: TRBD2
size: -
V: TRBV19
CDR3: CASSNQGLAGGNEQFF
DNA: TGTGCCAGTAGTAACCAGGGACTAGCGGGGGGTAATGAGCAGTTCTTC

length: 12
J: TRBJ2-1
D: -
size: -
V: TRBV29-1
CDR3: CSVEAGRNEQFF
DNA: TGCAGCGTTGAAGCCGGACGGAATGAGCAGTTCTTC

length: 15
J: TRBJ2-3
D: TRBD2
size: many
V: TRBV20-1
CDR3: CSAGTSGPSTDTQYF
DNA: TGCAGTGCTGGGACTAGCGGGCCTAGCACAGATACGCAGTATTTT

length: 13
J: TRBJ1-2
D: -
size: -
V: TRBV28
CDR3: CASSRPGTYGYTF
DNA: TGTGCCAGCAGTCGCCCTGGGACCTATGGCTACACCTTC

length: 15
J: TRBJ1-1
D: -
size: -
V: TRBV20-1
CDR3: CSARGSRGAATEAFF
DNA: TGCAGTGCTAGAGGGTCCCGGGGGGCGGCCACTGAAGCTTTCTTT

length: 15
J: TRBJ2-3
D: -
size: -
V: TRBV5-1
CDR3: CASSLDRLVSDTQYF
DNA: TGCGCCAGCAGCTTGGATAGACTAGTCTCAGATACGCAGTATTTT

length: 16
J: TRBJ1-2
D: TRBD1
size: many
V: TRBV5-1
CDR3: CASSALPGQGDYGYTF
DNA: TGCGCCAGCAGCGCGCTGCCGGGACAGGGAGACTATGGCTACACCTTC

length: 14
J: TRBJ1-2
D: -
size: many
V: TRBV27
CDR3: CASSFGAGNYGYTF
DNA: TGTGCCAGCAGTTTCGGGGCAGGGAACTATGGCTACACCTTC

length: 13
J: TRBJ1-6
D: -
size: -
V: TRBV2
CDR3: CASSEEHDSPLHF
DNA: TGTGCCAGCAGTGAAGAACATGATTCACCCCTCCACTTT

length: 16
J: TRBJ2-6
D: -
size: -
V: TRBV30
CDR3: CAWRVVGSSGANVLTF
DNA: TGTGCCTGGAGAGTGGTCGGCTCCTCTGGGGCCAACGTCCTGACTTTC

length: 14
J: TRBJ2-7
D: -
size: -
V: TRBV10-3
CDR3: CAITGTDGSNEQYF
DNA: TGTGCCATCACCGGGACAGACGGGAGTAACGAGCAGTACTTC

length: 15
J: TRBJ2-1
D: TRBD2
size: -
V: TRBV20-1
CDR3: CSAPPGLAGSNEQFF
DNA: TGCAGTGCCCCACCGGGACTAGCGGGAAGCAATGAGCAGTTCTTC

length: 10
J: TRBJ2-7
D: -
size: few
V: TRBV20-1
CDR3: CSASPYEQYF
DNA: TGCAGTGCTAGTCCCTACGAGCAGTACTTC

length: 16
J: TRBJ2-2
D: TRBD2
size: few
V: TRBV14
CDR3: CASSQVSGRSAGELFF
DNA: TGTGCCAGCAGCCAAGTTAGCGGGAGATCGGCCGGGGAGCTGTTTTTT

length: 15
J: TRBJ2-1
D: -
size: once
V: TRBV19
CDR3: CASSTQGTDLVEQFF
DNA: TGTGCCAGTAGTACCCAGGGGACTGATCTGGTCGAGCAGTTCTTC

length: 16
J: TRBJ1-1
D: -
size: once
V: TRBV3-1
CDR3: CASSQRTGTQNTEAFF
DNA: TGTGCCAGCAGCCAGAGGACCGGGACACAGAACACTGAAGCTTTCTTT

length: 14
J: TRBJ2-7
D: -
size: once
V: TRBV6-5
CDR3: CASSRLTGYHEQYF
DNA: TGTGCCAGCAGCCGCCTGACAGGTTATCACGAGCAGTACTTC

length: 16
J: TRBJ2-4
D: TRBD1
size: once
V: TRBV20-1
CDR3: CSARDRRGLAKNIQHF
DNA: TGCAGTGCTAGAGATCGCAGGGGGCTGGCCAAAAACATTCAGCACTTC

length: 15
J: TRBJ2-3
D: TRBD1
size: few
V: TRBV5-1
CDR3: CASSLDRDPTDTQYF
DNA: TGCGCCAGCAGCCTAGACAGGGACCCCACAGATACGCAGTATTTT

length: 15
J: TRBJ2-2
D: TRBD1
size: few
V: TRBV19
CDR3: CASSMRTGGTGELFF
DNA: TGTGCCAGTAGTATGAGGACAGGGGGGACCGGGGAGCTGTTTTTT

length: 18
J: TRBJ2-7
D: -
size: -
V: TRBV4-1
CDR3: CASSQEGSGPLGSYEQYF
DNA: TGCGCCAGCAGCCAAGAGGGGTCGGGACCCCTCGGCTCCTACGAGCAGTACTTC

length: 13
J: TRBJ2-5
D: TRBD2
size: few
V: TRBV10-3
CDR3: CAINPGLGETQYF
DNA: TGTGCCATCAACCCGGGACTAGGGGAGACCCAGTACTTC

length: 13
J: TRBJ2-3
D: TRBD2
size: many
V: TRBV7-3
CDR3: CASSLREGDTQYF
DNA: TGTGCCAGCAGCTTAAGGGAGGGAGATACGCAGTATTTT

length: 14
J: TRBJ2-1
D: TRBD1
size: few
V: TRBV29-1
CDR3: CSVAKGARGGEQFF
DNA: TGCAGCGTTGCCAAGGGGGCTCGGGGCGGAGAGCAGTTCTTC

length: 12
J: TRBJ2-1
D: -
size: -
V: TRBV10-2
CDR3: CASTGPYNEQFF
DNA: TGCGCCAGCACGGGACCTTACAATGAGCAGTTCTTC

length: 15
J: TRBJ2-5
D: TRBD1
size: many
V: TRBV7-6
CDR3: CASSERDRGAETQYF
DNA: TGTGCCAGCAGCGAACGGGACAGGGGTGCAGAGACCCAGTACTTC

length: 16
J: TRBJ2-2
D: -
size: -
V: TRBV6-2/TRBV6-3
CDR3: CASSKWRGPDTGELFF
DNA: TGTGCCAGCAGCAAATGGCGGGGGCCCGACACCGGGGAGCTGTTTTTT

length: 15
J: TRBJ1-4
D: TRBD1
size: few
V: TRBV3-1
CDR3: CASSQWVPGGEKLFF
DNA: TGTGCCAGCAGCCAGTGGGTCCCAGGGGGCGAAAAACTGTTTTTT

length: 12
J: TRBJ2-3
D: -
size: few
V: TRBV3-1
CDR3: CASSQDPDTQYF
DNA: TGTGCCAGCAGCCAAGATCCAGATACGCAGTATTTT

length: 15
J: TRBJ2-5
D: -
size: -
V: TRBV20-1
CDR3: CSARVLASPRETQYF
DNA: TGCAGTGCTAGAGTCCTAGCGTCCCCTCGGGAGACCCAGTACTTC

length: 14
J: TRBJ2-7
D: TRBD2
size: few
V: TRBV6-2/TRBV6-3
CDR3: CASSYGGSLDGQYF
DNA: TGTGCCAGCAGTTATGGCGGGAGTCTCGACGGGCAGTACTTC

length: 14
J: TRBJ2-1
D: -
size: -
V: TRBV9
CDR3: CASSVVGNRDEQFF
DNA: TGTGCCAGCAGCGTAGTGGGGAATAGGGATGAGCAGTTCTTC

length: 21
J: TRBJ2-1
D: TRBD2
size: -
V: TRBV5-1
CDR3: CASSILAGTSGSRSSGNEQFF
DNA: TGCGCCAGCAGCATACTAGCTGGGACTAGCGGGAGCCGTTCGTCGGGCAATGAGCAGTTCTTC